The 22 T cell receptor beta chains reported below all come from one sample, sequenced in a study of cytomegalovirus exposure and HLA in healthy donors. With 60 Vbeta and 13 Jbeta primers, the PCR was carried out. Sequenced by immunoSEQ multiplex PCR; TCRdb stores in-frame clones only, minus some. The repertoire holds 170,000 or so clones, about three quarters seen once, with about 1.4% in the top ten. Sequencing used PBMCs. The source of these receptors is a woman aged 25 to 39 in good health and CMV-seronegative.

The chain uses TRBV5-6 and TRBJ2-5; TRBD1 is a possible D gene (6 bases). This CDR3 comprises 13 residues. Germline values: CDR1 SGHDT, CDR2 YYEEEE. V was cut by 4 bases and J by 5 bases, with 12 bases left in between. The CDR3 region has the DNA TGTGCCAGCAGCCGGACAGTTCTGGAGACCCAGTACTTC. This sequence encodes CASSRTVLETQYF.

The J gene is TRBJ2-7, the V gene TRBV5-4; perhaps TRBD2 as D (6 bases). The CDR3 contains 14 residues. The germline gives CDR1 SGHNT, CDR2 YYREEE (reference sequence). The ends were cut back, 1 base at V and 5 bases at J, with 13 bases in the middle. The CDR3 here is CASSLKAGRNEQYF. The CDR3 DNA sequence: TGTGCCAGCAGCTTGAAGGCGGGGCGAAACGAGCAGTACTTC.

The chain couples TRBV29-1 to TRBJ1-1, with D tentatively TRBD1 (6 bases). The CDR3 covers 15 residues. Deletions cut 0 bases from V and 7 bases from J, with 18 bases between. CDR1 SQVTM and CDR2 ANQGSEA come from the germline V gene. The CDR3 spells CSVEEVGGFNLEAFF. In DNA, the CDR3 is TGCAGCGTTGAAGAGGTAGGGGGTTTTAACCTTGAAGCTTTCTTT.

The chain has TRBV19 and TRBJ2-6, with D possibly matching TRBD2 (5 bases). Trimming pared 10 bases from V and 0 bases from J, leaving 13 bases between. The CDR3 length is 15 residues. The germline V gene has CDR1 LNHDA and CDR2 SQIVND (reference sequence). This chain's CDR3 is CATSGSTSGANVLTF. The CDR3 coding sequence is TGTGCCACAAGCGGATCCACCTCTGGGGCCAACGTCCTGACTTTC.

This chain links TRBV4-1 with TRBJ2-3; D gene uncertain. The CDR3 is 14 residues long. Germline CDR1 is MGHRA and CDR2 is YSYEKL. The V gene lost 3 bases and the J gene lost 0 bases, with 7 bases spanning the gap. For the CDR3, the DNA is TGCGCCAGCAGCCATCGAGCTAGCACAGATACGCAGTATTTT. Residues: CASSHRASTDTQYF.

The gene calls are TRBV2 and TRBJ1-2; D is unresolved. The CDR3 loop spans 12 amino acids. CDR1 and CDR2 from the germline V gene are SNHLY and FYNNEI. Trimming pared 3 bases from V and 4 bases from J, leaving 6 bases between. This chain's CDR3 is CASSDQSYGYTF. The DNA of the CDR3 is TGTGCCAGCAGTGATCAGTCCTATGGCTACACCTTC.

The rearrangement uses TRBV5-1 and TRBJ2-1, with 8 bases matching TRBD2. CDR1 is SGHRS, CDR2 YFSETQ, per germline. The V segment lost 7 bases and the J segment 4 bases; nucleotides outside the gene matches: 7. This CDR3 spans 14 amino acids. CDR3 amino acids: CASSLAESYNEQFF. CDR3 nucleotide sequence: TGCGCCAGCTCACTAGCGGAGAGTTACAATGAGCAGTTCTTC.

Written as DNA, the CDR3 is TGTGCCAGCTCAACTCGGAGGGGTCCATCCTACGAGCAGTACTTC. Its translation: CASSTRRGPSYEQYF. This rearrangement joins TRBV18 to TRBJ2-7, with D perhaps matching TRBD2 (6 bases). CDR1 KGHSH and CDR2 LQKENI come from the germline V gene. This CDR3 is 15 amino acids long. The V end lost 5 bases, the J end lost 1 base, and 15 bases lay between the germline ends.

This chain connects TRBV27 to TRBJ2-7; D is ambiguous. CDR1 is MNHEY, CDR2 SMNVEV, per germline (reference sequence). V lost 5 bases and J 2 bases, leaving 7 bases between the germline ends. This CDR3 has 12 amino acids. CDR3 DNA sequence: TGTGCCAGCAGTGCCTCAGCCTACGAGCAGTACTTC. The encoded protein is CASSASAYEQYF.

V and J are TRBV7-9 and TRBJ1-3; maybe TRBD1 (6 bases). The CDR3 is 14 amino acids. Trimming pared 5 bases from V and 4 bases from J, leaving 12 bases between. The germline V gene encodes CDR1 SEHNR and CDR2 FQNEAQ (reference sequence). The CDR3 spells CASSLTGSGNTIYF. CDR3 coding DNA: TGTGCCAGCAGCCTCACAGGGTCCGGAAACACCATATATTTT.

This chain connects TRBV27 to TRBJ2-1, with D unclear. The ends were cut back, 3 bases at V and 5 bases at J, with 14 bases in the middle. Per germline, CDR1 MNHEY and CDR2 SMNVEV (reference sequence). The CDR3 has 15 residues. CDR3 region: CASSFAAAYNNEQFF. The CDR3 DNA follows: TGTGCCAGCAGTTTCGCGGCGGCGTACAACAATGAGCAGTTCTTC.

CDR3 protein: CATSRVRQNTEAFF. DNA of the CDR3: TGTGCCACCAGCAGGGTCAGACAGAACACTGAAGCTTTCTTT. The gene calls are TRBV15 and TRBJ1-1; D not certain. CDR3 size: 14 residues. CDR1 and CDR2 from the germline V gene are LNHNV and YYDKDF (reference sequence). Trimming cost V 3 bases and J 1 base, with 9 bases left between them.

The rearrangement links TRBV6-5 to TRBJ2-5, with TRBD1 matching 7 bases. CDR1 MNHEY and CDR2 SVGAGI come from the germline V gene. V was clipped by 4 bases and J by 5 bases; unmatched bases: 13. The CDR3 length is 16 residues. CDR3 sequence: CASSSHGTDAAETQYF. The CDR3 bases are TGTGCCAGCAGTTCCCACGGGACAGACGCCGCTGAGACCCAGTACTTC.

V and J are TRBV5-1 and TRBJ2-1; 7 bases line up with TRBD1. Germline lookup yields CDR1 SGHRS and CDR2 YFSETQ. J gave up 8 bases and V 0 bases, and 5 bases lay outside the gene matches. The CDR3 runs 14 residues. CDR3 loop: CASSLAGGRDEQFF. In DNA, the CDR3 is TGCGCCAGCAGCTTGGCAGGGGGAAGGGATGAGCAGTTCTTC. Full variable domain (missing parts from reference TRBV5-1 and TRBJ2-1): KAGVTQTPRYLIKTRGQQVTLSCSPISGHRSVSWYQQTPGQGLQFLFEYFSETQRNKGNFPGRFSGRQFSNSRSEMNVSTLELGDSALYLCASSLAGGRDEQFFGPGTRLTVL.

The V and J genes are TRBV5-1 and TRBJ2-5; 9 bases line up with TRBD1. This CDR3 region has 13 residues. After removal of 3 bases from V and 11 bases from J, the junction contained 8 bases not matched to a gene. Looked up from germline, CDR1 is SGHRS and CDR2 is YFSETQ. CDR3 in amino acids: CASSSQGAGEQYF. CDR3 in DNA: TGCGCCAGCAGCTCACAGGGGGCAGGGGAGCAGTACTTC. The whole variable domain, filled in from reference TRBV5-1 and TRBJ2-5, reads KAGVTQTPRYLIKTRGQQVTLSCSPISGHRSVSWYQQTPGQGLQFLFEYFSETQRNKGNFPGRFSGRQFSNSRSEMNVSTLELGDSALYLCASSSQGAGEQYFGPGTRLLVL.

CDR3 region: CASRFIENSYEQYF. Written as DNA, the CDR3 is TGTGCCAGCAGGTTCATAGAAAACTCCTACGAGCAGTACTTC. The V and J genes are TRBV2 and TRBJ2-7; D gene unclear. This CDR3 is 14 amino acids long. Trimming pared 6 bases from V and 0 bases from J, leaving 12 bases between. CDR1 is SNHLY and CDR2 is FYNNEI in the germline V gene. The full variable domain, in which reference TRBV2 and TRBJ2-7 provide the parts outside the CDR3, is EPEVTQTPSHQVTQMGQEVILRCVPISNHLYFYWYRQILGQKVEFLVSFYNNEISEKSEIFDDQFSVERPDGSNFTLKIRSTKLEDSAMYFCASRFIENSYEQYFGPGTRLTVT.

This clone was found a few times. The chain uses TRBV5-4 and TRBJ1-1; 7 nucleotides line up with TRBD1. Germline CDR1 is SGHNT and CDR2 is YYREEE (reference sequence). Germline trimming cut 2 bases from V and 5 bases from J; bases unmatched to any gene: 21. The CDR3 has 19 residues. CDR3 amino acids: CASSFGLRGTADAPTEAFF. The CDR3 DNA is TGTGCCAGCAGCTTTGGTTTGCGTGGGACAGCTGATGCCCCTACTGAAGCTTTCTTT.

This clone was detected a few times. The chain uses TRBV19 and TRBJ2-5; TRBD2 matches 12 bases. The V gene's germline CDR1 is LNHDA and CDR2 SQIVND (reference sequence). The CDR3 covers 15 residues. V dropped 1 base and J dropped 4; count of bases not matched to a gene: 1. The CDR3: CASSIVTSGGETQYF. As DNA, the CDR3 is TGTGCCAGTAGTATAGTGACTAGCGGGGGAGAGACCCAGTACTTC.

This clone has only a few counts. The genes are TRBV5-4 and TRBJ2-5; D perhaps matches TRBD2 (6 bases). V was clipped by 1 base and J by 4 bases, with 11 bases between them. CDR1 is SGHNT and CDR2 is YYREEE in the germline V gene (reference sequence). This CDR3 region has 14 residues. This CDR3 reads CASSLSGVGETQYF. The DNA of the CDR3 is TGTGCCAGCAGCTTGTCGGGGGTTGGAGAGACCCAGTACTTC.

This chain uses TRBV5-8 with TRBJ2-2, with 9 bases identical to TRBD2. Germline V gives CDR1 SGHTS, CDR2 YDEGEE. V was clipped by 4 bases and J by 5 bases; unmatched bases: 9. This CDR3 spans 16 amino acids. The CDR3 region is CASSLVVAGVTGELFF. CDR3 DNA sequence: TGTGCCAGCAGCCTTGTAGTAGCGGGGGTGACCGGGGAGCTGTTTTTT.

This chain connects TRBV7-3 to TRBJ2-3; a weak D match, TRBD2 (6 bases). The germline V and J ends were trimmed by 4 bases and 3 bases, with 11 bases remaining between them. Germline V lookup: CDR1 SGHTA, CDR2 FQGTGA. This CDR3 is 14 amino acids long. Here the CDR3 reads CASSSNAGTDTQYF. CDR3 coding DNA: TGTGCCAGCAGCTCTAATGCGGGAACAGATACGCAGTATTTT.

The chain is built from TRBV27 and TRBJ1-1; 7 bases match TRBD1. This CDR3 region has 15 residues. With 0 bases clipped from V and 1 base from J, the junction kept 2 bases outside the gene matches. Per the germline V gene, CDR1 is MNHEY and CDR2 is SMNVEV (reference sequence). CDR3 DNA: TGTGCCAGCAGTTTATCCCGGACAGGGAACACTGAAGCTTTCTTT. Amino acids: CASSLSRTGNTEAFF.